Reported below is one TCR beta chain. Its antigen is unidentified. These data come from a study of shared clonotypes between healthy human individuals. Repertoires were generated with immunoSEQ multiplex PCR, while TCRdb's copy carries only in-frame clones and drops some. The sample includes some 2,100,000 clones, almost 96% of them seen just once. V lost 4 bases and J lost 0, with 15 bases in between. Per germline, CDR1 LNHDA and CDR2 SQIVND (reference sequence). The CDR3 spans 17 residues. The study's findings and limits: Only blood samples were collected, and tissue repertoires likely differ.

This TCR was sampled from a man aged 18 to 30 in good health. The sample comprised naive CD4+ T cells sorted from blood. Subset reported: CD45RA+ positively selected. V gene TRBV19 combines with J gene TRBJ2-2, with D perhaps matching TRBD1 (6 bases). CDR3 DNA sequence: TGTGCCAGTAGTAGGGGGCCAGGGGTCCCGAACACCGGGGAGCTGTTTTTT. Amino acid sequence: CASSRGPGVPNTGELFF.